This entry features one T cell receptor beta chain sequence. Its recognized antigen is unknown. No much larger clonotype is one base removed from it; base qualities were not supplied. Cut back by 0 bases and 14 bases, the V and J ends lie 11 bases apart. Inclusive of the bounding cysteine and phenylalanine, the CDR3 is 12 residues long. The retained sequence is limited to the CDR3, 36 bases, with the frame set at the first base. Per the germline V gene (reference sequence), LGHDT is the CDR1 and YNNKEL is the CDR2. The entry originates in a study of blood T cell repertoires in COVID-19 (dated by TCRdb to the early 2020s). In the study overall: Samples covering the acute and convalescent phases of COVID-19 were provided by collaborators in the United States, Italy and Spain. The prospective study material was composed of cDNA or gDNA derived from T cells, B-cell-depleted T cells, or PBMCs. Deeply sampled blood TCRbeta repertoires from subjects exposed to, actively infected with, or recovered from COVID-19 were included in the dataset. A freely available public database, intended as a resource for researchers studying the immune response to SARS-CoV-2, is where the repertoires were released. The samples were drawn from the first 160 participants of the ongoing ImmuneRACE study and from 1,254 subjects provided by 6 global collaborators. A de-identified subject ID, COVID-19 status, age in years and sex were almost always included in the sample metadata. Where HLA class I and class II types were available, the types were taken from metadata supplied by the sample provider, not from assay-based typing. What the work shows at the level of the full study, not this receptor alone: How much clinical and demographic metadata was included differed by source and by participant, and the metadata was provided uncurated.

TCRbeta CDR3 regions were amplified from genomic DNA by means of the immunoSEQ Assay, a bias-controlled multiplex PCR. In the authors' own workflow: The number of nucleated cells in each sample was estimated by amplification of reference gene primers within the assay. To quantify the absolute abundance of each unique TCRbeta CDR3 rearrangement, sequence reads were collapsed and filtered. For each sample, productive Simpson clonality was calculated as the square root of Simpson's diversity index across productive rearrangements. Held by TCRdb, this immuneACCESS table contains in-frame sequences only and omits some clones. Under half of the omission traces to an unresolved V gene where checked; the cause of the rest is unknown. For V, J and clone size, that table is used; D and trimming come from the DNA. This sample is represented by approximately 200,000 clones; 80% to 85% of them were singletons. The ten largest account for around 7% of the sample.

Enrolling through a virtual design, the prospective study's participants ranged in age from roughly 18 to 100 years and lived across 24 United States geographic areas. To assign participants to cohorts, the prospective study relied on clinical history that participants themselves reported in a screening survey and a study questionnaire. Recovered participants in ImmuneRACE Cohort 3 were defined as having two consecutive negative NP/OP PCR tests, clearance from a healthcare professional, or resolution of symptoms. In the prospective study, whole blood, serum and a nasopharyngeal or oropharyngeal swab were collected from each participant by mobile phlebotomists. Prospective study participants could optionally give additional blood draws and questionnaires over a roughly 2-month period. Prospective study blood samples were shipped either frozen or at room temperature before DNA extraction.

Sequencing used PBMCs or T cells enriched from blood (not recorded which). This receptor was identified in a man aged 35-49 years who had recovered from COVID-19. The V and J genes are TRBV3-1 (or the pseudogene TRBV3-2) and TRBJ1-3; no confident D gene assignment can be made. This receptor carries the CDR3 CASSQDPTVLYF. The nucleotide sequence is TGTGCCAGCAGCCAAGACCCCACAGTCTTATATTTT.